Detailed here is one TCR beta chain. As yet, its antigen is unknown. This entry belongs to a study of vaccination effects on CD4 cells after COVID-19. Generated by immunoSEQ multiplex PCR, the TCRdb table keeps only in-frame clones and is missing some. The table has under 40,000 clones, almost 85% seen once; the top ten hold around 2%. CDR3 length: 13 amino acids. Germline CDR1 LNHDA, CDR2 SQIVND (reference sequence). V dropped 4 bases and J dropped 8 bases, with 12 bases sitting between them. Sequencing followed a ViraFEST assay step that expanded antigen-specific CD4+ T cells with viral peptide pools. Culturing for 10 to 11 days preceded CD4+ T cell isolation. Participants received two doses of either the BNT162b2 or mRNA-1273 vaccine.

This material consisted of CD4+ T cells from PBMCs cultured with HCoV-NL63 spike peptides, taken after COVID-19 vaccination. The TCR sequence derives from a human donor who received a COVID-19 vaccine. Some clones in this sample may be carry-over from other donors' samples. The genes are TRBV19 and TRBJ2-4, with D unresolved. Here the CDR3 DNA reads TGTGCCAGTAGTAAGACTGCGGCGGACATTCAGTACTTC. Its protein product is CASSKTAADIQYF.